This TCR beta chain comes out of a study of cytomegalovirus exposure and HLA in healthy donors (dated by TCRdb to between 2016 and 2019). Concerning the study at large: According to an earlier analysis of 587 of the donors, about 179 million T cells yielded approximately 120 million unique TCR beta sequences and 276 Gb of sequence data. Using immunosequencing, the study profiled T cell repertoires from about 650 subjects and related those repertoires to cytomegalovirus serostatus. The aim of the study was to test whether cataloging public T cell receptors could identify signatures of past pathogen exposure. Every discovery cohort repertoire had been produced on one sequencing platform. The number of typed donors differed by locus: 629-630 for A, B, C, DRB1 and DQB1; approximately 530 for DQA1; fewer than 610 for DPA1; and around 470 for DPB1. An earlier analysis of 587 of the donors used high-throughput TCR beta sequencing to judge whether each TCR beta V gene segment behaved as functional or pseudogenic. Both class I and class II loci were covered by HLA typing, at four-digit resolution. Rather than drawing on any new phenotypic data, the later analysis identified candidate immune exposures from TCR beta sequences and the way those sequences occurred across donors. An early release covering roughly 580 HLA-typed donors comprised roughly 300 gigabases of sequencing data and 85 million to 100 million unique TCR sequences. To predict cytomegalovirus infection status, the study combined high-throughput TCR immunosequencing, statistical association of individual TCRs with disease status, and machine learning. Several DR-DQ haplotypes were treated as single units for association and clustering because of strong linkage in the cohort. Besides the first cohort of roughly 660 subjects, a separate validation cohort made up of 120 different subjects was used. Donor age, sex, ethnicity and CMV serostatus were compiled together with the repertoire data. Of the 398 genotyped donors, 81% fell in the genetic ancestry cluster associated with self-reported Caucasian donors. Among some 400 genotyped donors of the cohort, an average of about 240,000 unique TCR beta nucleotide sequences were sequenced per donor, roughly 20% of them non-productive. A later analysis re-examined previously published TCR beta repertoires from about 670 donors and added high-resolution HLA genotyping to investigate patterns of TCR occurrence. A later genetic analysis used genome-wide SNP genotypes for about 60% of the roughly 700 donors, treating that subset as a discovery cohort. Paper-wide results and their limitations: A later analysis found that most CMV-associated TCR beta chains appeared HLA-restricted, with HLA associations seemingly driven largely by CMV exposure. In a later analysis, about 16,000 TCR beta sequences were associated with specific HLA alleles at a false discovery rate of 0.05. Because HLA typing was missing for some donors at each locus, association tests included only the typed subset. The 87-base-pair reads could not distinguish some IMGT-functional V segments, including TRBV6-2 and TRBV6-3, so those segments were excluded. In a later analysis, several top co-occurrence clusters were reported to appear linked to parvovirus B19, influenza, CMV and Epstein-Barr virus. According to the authors, the approach could potentially be generalized to other disease states and immunological phenotypes. In a later genetic analysis, a missense DCLRE1C variant was associated with V-gene and J-gene trimming of TCR beta chains, and the association was replicated in an independent cohort. A further reported finding was that TCR beta sequences accurately predicted the HLA-A and HLA-B alleles for most subjects in the first cohort. For the cohort, immune exposure information was limited to CMV serostatus. In a later analysis, HLA-associated TCR beta chains were found to be more clonally expanded and to have lower generation probabilities than equally common non-associated chains. In vitro tests confirmed that a few of the cytomegalovirus-associated TCR beta chains recognize cytomegalovirus antigens. In a later analysis, TCR association rates were found to vary across HLA loci, with the most associated TCRs seen for DRB1 alleles and the fewest for HLA-C alleles. The classifier was reported to diagnose cytomegalovirus status with high specificity and sensitivity in both the original cohort and the validation cohort. While some public TCRs were present in many individuals, most TCR sequences turned up only very rarely across donors. In an earlier analysis of some 500 of the donors, most TCR beta V segments appeared in productive rearrangements about 90% or about 30% of the time, broadly matching IMGT annotations. Correlated functional status among segregating V segments might reflect linkage disequilibrium, but an unknown experimental factor could not be ruled out. The study gave a list of around 170 TCR beta chains associated with cytomegalovirus. The earlier analysis of approximately 540 of the donors excluded approximately 17 rarely observed V segments, including chromosome 9 orphons, because counts were too low. Only TCR beta chains were sequenced in this cohort, and the absence of alpha or paired-chain data limited detectable features. A cluster of highly shared sequence variants was judged likely to represent a technical artifact of the sequencing pipeline. According to a later genetic analysis, donors in an Asian-associated ancestry cluster had fewer N-insertions in productive TCRs than the approximately 700-donor mean. Assigning TCR associations to individual alleles was difficult when HLA alleles, especially DR and DQ, strongly co-occurred. Presence/absence analyses assumed roughly uniform sequencing depth across donors, an assumption that may not hold.

To prepare the library, the immunoSEQ multiplex PCR assay was applied. For the multiplex PCR, a mixture combining 60 forward primers for TCR Vbeta segments and 13 reverse primers for TCR Jbeta segments was used. The CDR3 region of rearranged TCR beta genes was amplified from genomic DNA by a multiplex PCR assay. Amplified TCR beta libraries were sequenced as 87-base-pair reads on the Illumina HiSeq System. On the authors' methods: In a later analysis, tens of millions of unique TCR beta chains were counted across the approximately 640 repertoires, and roughly 10 million of these chains were shared by at least two donors. Raw reads were error-corrected and collapsed into unique sequences by a nearest-neighbor algorithm in which closely related sequences were merged to remove PCR and sequencing errors. Alignment of CDR3 sequences to IMGT reference sequences was used to assign V, D and J gene segments. For a sequence to be retained, a match of at least six nucleotides was required to both a V gene segment and a J gene segment. A rearrangement counted as productive if the CDR3 had no stop codons and remained in frame with V and J, and every other rearrangement counted as non-productive. CDR3 was defined by IMGT convention, running from the second conserved V-encoded cysteine to the conserved J-encoded phenylalanine. In an earlier analysis of roughly 610 of the donors, sequences lacking an unambiguous match to a single V gene segment were excluded. An earlier analysis of approximately 590 of the donors called V segments functional above 56.7% productive rearrangements and segregating when the between-donor standard deviation exceeded 5%. A statistical classification framework was built for diagnosing cytomegalovirus status from the catalog of TCR beta chain sequences. In a later analysis, V and J genes were assigned by comparing TCR nucleotide sequences against IMGT/GENE-DB human TR gene sequences. The TCRdist pipeline was used in a later analysis to assign CDR3 sequences and most-parsimonious VDJ recombination scenarios. In a later analysis, every TCR beta chain was defined by the combination of its CDR3 amino acid sequence and its V-gene family, and reads without a unique V-gene family were dropped. In a later analysis, 550 to 650 highly shared, low-generation-probability nucleotide sequences were removed to address suspected cross-contamination and a sequencing artifact. For each public chain, a later analysis derived a clonal expansion index from normalized ranks of inferred template counts within each repertoire. In a later analysis, generation probabilities were computed with a VDJ recombination model fitted to out-of-frame rearrangements, and the resulting probabilities were checked against IGoR. Hypergeometric tests were used in a later analysis to score TCR-TCR, TCR-HLA and TCR-CMV co-occurrence, with a repertoire-size bias correction applied to the TCR pairs. False discovery rates were estimated in a later analysis by permuting HLA or CMV assignments 20 times. In a later analysis, co-occurring TCRs were grouped using DBSCAN, with TCRdist sequence similarity added in when clustering inside HLA-allele-positive subsets. For co-occurrence clustering, repertoires with fewer than 30,000 or more than 120,000 public chains were excluded, along with 4 to 6 repertoires with anomalous nucleotide sharing. The source is immuneACCESS, and TCRdb retained only in-frame sequences with V and J called. Part of the clones is not carried over; for the studies checked, unresolved V genes explain less than half of this, and the remainder is unexplained. V and J calls plus clone size are reproduced from that table; the DNA served to infer D and trimming. The sample data list 95,000 to 120,000 clones, and 70% to 80% of these were observed just once. The top ten clonotypes cover about 4% of the sample.

CDR1 LNHNV and CDR2 YYDKDF are derived from the germline V gene (reference sequence). From its cysteine to its phenylalanine, the CDR3 spans 16 amino acids. The entry retains the CDR3 DNA only, 48 bases that are in frame from base 1. V and J are trimmed by 3 bases and 7 bases, and the gene matches miss 13 bases of the junction. The cohort was made up of 500 to 800 healthy bone marrow donors. At the time of sampling, all cohort members were nominally healthy, though unrecorded immune exposures were likely present. The donor was CMV seropositive and was included in the group of 289 seropositive cohort members. A peripheral blood sample was provided by each donor, and peripheral blood mononuclear cells were used for TCR beta sequencing. The Qiagen DNeasy Blood Extraction Kit was used to extract genomic DNA from the blood cell samples. Note on this clone: Its antigen is currently not known. Qualities for individual bases were not recorded, and no much larger clone is one base off.

Recombination linked TRBV15 to TRBJ2-3, and 7 junction bases match TRBD1. The sequenced sample was PBMCs. This clonotype was obtained from a woman aged 40 to 50 in good health and CMV-seropositive. The CDR3 protein sequence reads: CATSRERGPGVNTQYF. The DNA sequence follows: TGTGCCACCAGCAGGGAAAGGGGGCCTGGGGTAAATACGCAGTATTTT.